This T cell receptor beta chain stems from a study of shared clonotypes between healthy human individuals. On this clone itself: The antigen is unknown.

Profiling relied on immunoSEQ multiplex PCR, and the TCRdb table lists in-frame clones only, not all of them. This sample has 400,000 to 600,000 clones, with more than 75% found just once. Study findings and constraints: Among donors, the sharing of clonotypes was expected to be influenced by sequencing depth.

Trimming removed 6 bases from V and 7 bases from J; junction bases left unmatched: 11. The CDR3 runs 16 residues. Germline values: CDR1 MDHEN, CDR2 SYDVKM. The rearrangement joins TRBV28 to TRBJ2-7; 14 bases fit TRBD2. The TCR comes from a woman aged 40 to 49 in good health. Some clones in this sample may be carry-over from other donors' samples. Sequencing was performed on PBMCs. The CDR3 sequence is CASSTPGTSGSREQYF. CDR3 DNA sequence: TGTGCCAGCAGCACGCCTGGGACTAGCGGGAGTAGGGAGCAGTACTTC.